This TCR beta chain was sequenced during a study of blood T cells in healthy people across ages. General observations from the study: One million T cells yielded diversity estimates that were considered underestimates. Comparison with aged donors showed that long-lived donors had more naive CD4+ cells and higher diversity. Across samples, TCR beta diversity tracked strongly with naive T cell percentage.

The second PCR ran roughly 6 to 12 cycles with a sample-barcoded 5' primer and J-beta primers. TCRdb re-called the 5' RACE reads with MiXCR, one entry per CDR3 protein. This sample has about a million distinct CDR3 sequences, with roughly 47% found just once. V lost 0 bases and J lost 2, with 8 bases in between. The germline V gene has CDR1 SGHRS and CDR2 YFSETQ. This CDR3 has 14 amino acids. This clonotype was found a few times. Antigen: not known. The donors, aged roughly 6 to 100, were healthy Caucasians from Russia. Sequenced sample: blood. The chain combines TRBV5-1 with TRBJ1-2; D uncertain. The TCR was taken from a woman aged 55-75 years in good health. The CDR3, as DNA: TGCGCCAGCAGCTTGGAGCCGGGGAACTATGGCTACACCTTC. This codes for CASSLEPGNYGYTF.